This T cell receptor (beta chain) was captured in a study of T cell responses to AZD1222 COVID-19 vaccine. Measured with immunoSEQ multiplex PCR; TCRdb has only the in-frame clones, and not every one. Counted here are roughly 76,000 clones, 88% occurring once; the ten biggest clones make up about 11%. Germline V gives CDR1 SEHNR, CDR2 FQNEAQ (reference sequence). The V and J ends lost 1 base and 5 bases respectively, with 8 bases between them. The length of the CDR3 is 14 residues. The sequence was obtained from an adult in good health. The rearrangement links TRBV7-9 to TRBJ1-4; D is unclear. The source was peripheral blood, collected on day 0 of AZD1222 vaccination. The CDR3 nucleotides read TGTGCCAGCAGCTTAGGTTTGCTAAATGAAAAACTGTTTTTT. Its translation is CASSLGLLNEKLFF.